The 8 T cell receptor beta chains below all came from one sample that was sequenced in a study of post-analysis software for immune sequencing data. Study-wide results and limits: Patients had higher frequencies than controls of five TRBV segments, including TRBV5-6, TRBV5-1 and TRBV20-1.

Carried by the TCR beta cDNA libraries were unique molecular identifiers. A single record per CDR3 protein comes from TCRdb applying MiXCR to the PCR reads. The table records around 400,000 distinct CDR3 sequences, approximately 38% of them present only once. The antigens these receptors bind are not known. Sequencing input: blood. The receptors originated from a girl aged 2 to 9 with multiple sclerosis.

The chain links TRBV5-1 to TRBJ2-4, with TRBD2 matching over 8 bases. The germline V gene has CDR1 SGHRS and CDR2 YFSETQ. V trimming: 4 bases; J trimming: 6 bases; junction bases outside the gene matches: 9. The CDR3 loop spans 15 amino acids. The CDR3 region is CASSESGGGRNIQYF. CDR3 DNA sequence: TGCGCCAGCAGCGAGAGCGGGGGCGGGAGAAACATTCAGTACTTC.

This clonotype showed up just a few times. This chain links TRBV2 with TRBJ2-3; D unclear. Trimming removed 3 bases from V and 11 bases from J, with 9 bases in between. The CDR3 has 11 amino acids. Germline V CDR1 and CDR2: SNHLY, FYNNEI. The CDR3 is CASSDPIRQYF. As DNA, the CDR3 is TGTGCCAGCAGTGACCCAATTCGGCAGTATTTT.

A remark on this clonotype: This may be a read error: a much more frequent sequence differs by one nucleotide. The V call is TRBV4-1, the J call TRBJ2-7; 11 bases are shared with TRBD2. The CDR3 spans 15 residues. Unmatched junction bases numbered 5, after V lost 1 base and J lost 6 bases. Germline V lookup: CDR1 MGHRA, CDR2 YSYEKL. The CDR3 DNA follows: TGCGCCAGCAGCCAAGTACTAGCGGGAGTAGGCGAGCAGTACGTC. It is translated as CASSQVLAGVGEQYV.

The count of this clonotype is one. J is TRBJ2-1 and V is TRBV29-1; D might be TRBD2 (5 bases). Germline loops: CDR1 SQVTM, CDR2 ANQGSEA. This CDR3 has 14 residues. Trimming pared 4 bases from V and 1 base from J, leaving 11 bases between. CDR3 bases: TGCAGCGTTGCACAGTGGGAGTCCTACAATGAGCAGTTCTTC. Its protein product is CSVAQWESYNEQFF.

This clonotype was counted between two and nine times. V is TRBV28 and J is TRBJ2-7; 8 nucleotides align to TRBD1. Germline CDR1 is MDHEN and CDR2 is SYDVKM. The CDR3 has 15 residues. V was pared by 8 bases and J by 5 bases, with 14 bases of the junction left unmatched. CDR3 residues: CASERQGWISNEQYF. CDR3 nucleotide sequence: TGTGCCAGCGAGAGACAGGGGTGGATCTCTAACGAGCAGTACTTC.

This clonotype appeared a few times. J is TRBJ2-1 and V is TRBV5-1; 13 positions agree with TRBD2. The CDR3 extends over 16 amino acids. Germline V lookup: CDR1 SGHRS, CDR2 YFSETQ. V trimming: 8 bases; J trimming: 1 base; junction bases outside the gene matches: 6. The CDR3 DNA reads as TGCGCCAGTAGACTAGCGGGGGGTATTTCCTACAATGAGCAGTTCTTC. It translates to CASRLAGGISYNEQFF.

The rearrangement joins TRBV2 to TRBJ2-7, with 7 nucleotides matching TRBD1. The J call may be mistaken, given a closer DNA end match to TRBJ2-5. Germline-derived CDR1 and CDR2 are SNHLY and FYNNEI. The CDR3 covers 14 residues. DNA of the CDR3: TGTGCCAGCAGTCCCGACAGGGCAGCGGAGACCCAGTACTTC. Protein product: CASSPDRAAETQYF.

This clonotype was counted only a few times. V usage is TRBV3-1 and J usage is TRBJ2-3; 8 positions match TRBD2. The CDR3 length is 16 residues. The J segment lost 2 bases and the V segment lost 1 base, leaving 5 bases of the junction unmatched. CDR1 and CDR2 (germline): LGHDT, YNNKEL (reference sequence). CDR3 amino acids: CASSQAATSATDTQYF. The CDR3 DNA reads TGTGCCAGCAGCCAAGCAGCGACTAGCGCCACAGATACGCAGTATTTT.